This record concerns one T cell receptor (beta chain) sequence. The data were taken from a study of blood T cell repertoires in COVID-19. Study summary: Samples representing acute and convalescent COVID-19 were sourced from the United States, Italy and Spain.

Germline values: CDR1 SQVTM, CDR2 ANQGSEA. The CDR3 has 14 residues. V was pared by 6 bases and J by 1 base, with 6 bases of the junction left unmatched. Using immunoSEQ multiplex PCR, the repertoire was profiled, and TCRdb retains in-frame clones only, with some absent. The table shows over 250,000 clones, with roughly 86% occurring only once. Enrollees, roughly 18 to 90 years old, lived in 24 US areas. The sequencing sample was made of PBMCs or T cells enriched from blood (not recorded which). The chain recombines TRBV29-1 with TRBJ1-5, with 7 positions matching TRBD1. The source is a woman in her sixties or seventies who had recovered from COVID-19. CDR3 region: CSVLTGRSNQPQHF. CDR3 nucleotide sequence: TGCAGCGTCCTGACAGGGAGAAGCAATCAGCCCCAGCATTTT. Filled out from reference TRBV29-1 and TRBJ1-5, the complete variable domain reads SAVISQKPSRDICQRGTSLTIQCQVDSQVTMMFWYRQQPGQSLTLIATANQGSEATYESGFVIDKFPISRPNLTFSTLTVSNMSPEDSSIYLCSVLTGRSNQPQHFGDGTRLSIL.